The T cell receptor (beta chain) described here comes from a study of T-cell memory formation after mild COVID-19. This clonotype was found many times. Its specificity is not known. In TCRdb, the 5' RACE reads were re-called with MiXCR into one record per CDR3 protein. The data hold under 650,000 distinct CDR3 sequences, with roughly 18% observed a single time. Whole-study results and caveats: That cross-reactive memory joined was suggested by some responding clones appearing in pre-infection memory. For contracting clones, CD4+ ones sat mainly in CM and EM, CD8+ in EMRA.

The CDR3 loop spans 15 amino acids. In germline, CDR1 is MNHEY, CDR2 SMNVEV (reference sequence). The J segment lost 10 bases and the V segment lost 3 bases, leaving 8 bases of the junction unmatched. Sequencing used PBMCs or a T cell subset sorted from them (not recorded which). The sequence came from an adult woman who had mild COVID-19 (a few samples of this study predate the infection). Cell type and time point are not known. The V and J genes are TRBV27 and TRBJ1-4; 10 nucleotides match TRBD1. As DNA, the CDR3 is TGTGCCAGCAGTTTTCAGACAGGGGGCGTTGGAAAACTGTTTTTT. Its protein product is CASSFQTGGVGKLFF.